Below are 3 T cell receptor beta chains sequenced from a single sample in a study of cytomegalovirus exposure and HLA in healthy donors (dated by TCRdb to 2016 to 2017). The library was obtained by the immunoSEQ multiplex PCR assay. A mixture of 60 forward primers for TCR Vbeta segments and 13 reverse primers for TCR Jbeta segments was used in the multiplex PCR. TCRdb carries this immuneACCESS record with in-frame sequences only. Its versions omit some clonotypes, under half of them owing to an unresolved V gene in the studies checked, with the rest unexplained. This sample is represented by about 120,000 clones; about 86% of them were singletons. 3.9% of the sample comes from the top ten. The sample consisted of PBMCs. These receptors originate from a woman between 25 and 40 years old in good health and CMV-seronegative.

On this clone: Other DNA sequences in the sample encode the same CDR3. This chain links TRBV19 with TRBJ2-2, with TRBD1 matching 7 bases. CDR1 LNHDA and CDR2 SQIVND come from the germline V gene (reference sequence). This CDR3 contains 15 residues. J lost 0 bases, V lost 5 bases, and 3 bases had no gene match. The CDR3 sequence is CASSPTGTNTGELFF. The CDR3 DNA reads as TGTGCCAGTAGTCCGACAGGGACGAACACCGGGGAGCTGTTTTTT.

The genes are TRBV27 and TRBJ2-3; 14 bases line up with TRBD2. The CDR3 is made up of 17 amino acids. Germline trimming cut 6 bases from V and 0 bases from J; bases unmatched to any gene: 5. Germline V gives CDR1 MNHEY, CDR2 SMNVEV (reference sequence). The CDR3 here is CASSGGLAGASTDTQYF. The DNA of the CDR3 is TGTGCCAGCAGCGGGGGACTAGCGGGAGCGAGCACAGATACGCAGTATTTT.

The genes are TRBV27 and TRBJ2-1; 13 nucleotides match TRBD2. Trimming cost V 2 bases and J 9 bases; bases outside gene matches: 4. This CDR3 comprises 15 residues. CDR1 MNHEY and CDR2 SMNVEV come from the germline V gene (reference sequence). CDR3 in amino acids: CASSLGTSGKTEQFF. Written as DNA, the CDR3 is TGTGCCAGCAGTTTAGGGACTAGCGGGAAGACTGAGCAGTTCTTC.